This T cell receptor (beta chain) is from a study of blood T cell repertoires in COVID-19. Study in general: The United States, Italy and Spain supplied acute and convalescent COVID-19 samples.

V dropped 2 bases and J dropped 6 bases, with 13 bases sitting between them. Per the germline V gene, CDR1 is SGHVS and CDR2 is FNYEAQ. The CDR3 runs to 14 residues. The recovered donors of Cohort 3 showed two negative PCRs, clearance, or symptom resolution. Per the authors' pipeline: Reference gene primers were amplified, and this amplification served to estimate nucleated cell counts. TCRdb's table, derived via immunoSEQ multiplex PCR, lists solely in-frame clones and lacks some. The V and J calls and clone size were taken over from that table, and D and trimming were inferred from the DNA. The profile covers 400,000 or so clones, with 75% to 90% appearing a single time and about 1.1% taken by the ten largest.

The rearrangement links TRBV7-6 to TRBJ1-1, with D perhaps TRBD1 (6 bases). The TCR originated in a man aged 25 to 45 who had recovered from COVID-19. Sequenced sample: PBMCs or T cells enriched from blood (not recorded which). The CDR3 DNA reads as TGTGCCAGCAGCTTAAATAGTCAGGGGTCTGAAGCTTTCTTT. This gives the protein CASSLNSQGSEAFF.